A selection of T cell receptor beta chains follows, all from one sample in a study of blood T cell repertoires in COVID-19. TCRdb keeps only in-frame clones here, not all; method: immunoSEQ multiplex PCR. The table records about 310,000 clones, about 87% of them present only once. The sample comprised PBMCs or T cells enriched from blood (not recorded which). These receptors were taken from a woman under 30 who had recovered from COVID-19. The CDR3 runs from the conserved cysteine through the conserved F or W.

v_gene	j_gene	CDR3aa
TRBV4-1	TRBJ2-3	CASSARGLNTDTQYF
TRBV30	TRBJ1-2	CAWSAQLTGGGYTF
TRBV5-1	TRBJ2-3	CASLEASGGADTQYF
TRBV28	TRBJ2-5	CASSPIGTALGAQYF
TRBV4-2	TRBJ2-2	CASSTYRTGGTGELFF
TRBV11-3	TRBJ2-3	CASSINRGGLYTQYF
TRBV3-1/TRBV3-2	TRBJ1-6	CASSQAAAGGGYNSPLHF
TRBV5-5	TRBJ1-1	CASSLLGEAPEAFF
TRBV10-3	TRBJ2-5	CAIPEAGETQYF
TRBV18	TRBJ1-5	CASSPQGSGGNQPQHF
TRBV6-2/TRBV6-3	TRBJ1-1	CASSYYRGVTEAFF
TRBV29-1	TRBJ1-3	CSVYTGNTIYF
TRBV19	TRBJ1-6	CASSAGDPYNSPLHF
TRBV2	TRBJ2-2	CASSEYRNTGELFF
TRBV7-9	TRBJ1-5	CASSLTGTGGSQPQHF